This T cell receptor (beta chain) originates from a study of spatial heterogeneity in lung cancer. MiXCR, applied by TCRdb to the 5' RACE reads, yields one record per CDR3 protein. In the table there are about 61,000 distinct CDR3 sequences, roughly 6.4% of which are singletons. The time point was: sample taken at primary tumor resection. There were 75 or so donors, all of them untreated patients with early-stage non-small cell lung cancer. The CDR3 extends over 19 amino acids. V lost 3 bases to trimming and J lost 0 bases, with 20 bases between them. Germline V gene sequence: CDR1 KGHDR, CDR2 SFDVKD. This clonotype was recorded a few times.

The chain uses TRBV24-1 and TRBJ2-1; D not resolved. The sequence came from a female donor with early-stage non-small cell lung cancer. The material sequenced was PBMCs, taken at surgery. The CDR3 region is CATSDSLSKVLSSYNEQFF. CDR3 coding DNA: TGTGCCACCAGTGATAGCCTTTCGAAAGTTTTAAGCTCCTACAATGAGCAGTTCTTC.